This entry features one T cell receptor beta chain sequence. The junction differs from germline at one of its ends, possibly a read error. Libraries were prepared by immunoSEQ multiplex PCR; TCRdb keeps only in-frame clonotypes and omits some of them. The profile shows 150,000 to 200,000 clones, 80% to 95% of them singletons. Germline V gives CDR1 LNHDA, CDR2 SQIVND (reference sequence). The CDR3 has 17 amino acids. These data are taken from a study of T cell responses to AZD1222 COVID-19 vaccine. The chain recombines TRBV19 with TRBJ1-1, with TRBD1 as a possible D gene (6 bases). The TCR sequence derives from an adult in good health. This sample comprised peripheral blood, obtained on day 0 of AZD1222 vaccination. The CDR3 sequence is CASSTPLGRGGNNEAFF. For the CDR3, the DNA is TGTGCCAGTAGTACCCCACTGGGCAGGGGTGGAAACAATGAAGCTTTCTTT. Based on the CDR3 plus reference TRBV19 and TRBJ1-1, the full variable domain is DGGITQSPKYLFRKEGQNVTLSCEQNLNHDAMYWYRQDPGQGLRLIYYSQIVNDFQKGDIAEGYSVSREKKESFPLTVTSAQKNPTAFYLCASSTPLGRGGNNEAFFGQGTRLTVV.